Listed here are 4 T cell receptor beta chains from one sample, sequenced in a study of CD8+ T cells in alopecia areata. Following extraction, RNA underwent reverse transcription to cDNA, which served as the sequencing template. The table came from immunoSEQ multiplex PCR; TCRdb's copy has only in-frame clones and leaves some out. The sample lists some 130,000 clones, 49% occurring once. The source was CD8+ T cells sorted from blood, collected at week 0. The receptors derive from a human donor with alopecia areata.

The chain couples TRBV5-4 to TRBJ2-5; 10 bases fit TRBD1. The CDR3 totals 14 residues. Germline CDR1 is SGHNT and CDR2 is YYREEE (reference sequence). Germline trimming cut 6 bases from V and 5 bases from J; bases unmatched to any gene: 7. This CDR3 reads CASTTPGQGETQYF. The CDR3 DNA is TGTGCCAGCACCACCCCGGGACAGGGGGAGACCCAGTACTTC.

This clone has a handful of counts. The V call is TRBV6-5, the J call TRBJ1-2, with a possible D match to TRBD1 (6 bases). CDR1 MNHEY and CDR2 SVGAGI come from the germline V gene. V lost 8 bases, J lost 6 bases, and 13 bases lay in between. CDR3 length equals 12 residues. CDR3 protein: CASGDRLDGYTF. The CDR3 nucleotides read TGTGCCAGCGGCGACAGGCTCGATGGCTACACCTTC.

As concerns this clone: A much larger clone lies one base from this, so it may be a read error. This CDR3 is CASSLTGDYGYTF. For the CDR3, the DNA is TGTGCCAGCAGCCTAACAGGGGACTATGGCTACACCTTC. This rearrangement joins TRBV27 to TRBJ1-2; 7 nucleotides line up with TRBD1. The ends lost 6 bases at V and 3 bases at J; junction bases unmatched: 4. Germline lookup yields CDR1 MNHEY and CDR2 SMNVEV (reference sequence). This CDR3 has 13 amino acids.

The chain uses TRBV5-1 and TRBJ1-3; D perhaps matches TRBD1 (5 bases). Germline CDR1 SGHRS, CDR2 YFSETQ. V lost 4 bases and J 0 bases, leaving 11 bases between the germline ends. The CDR3 has 15 residues. The CDR3 loop reads CASSVDISSGNTIYF. Written as DNA, the CDR3 is TGCGCCAGCAGCGTGGACATCTCCTCTGGAAACACCATATATTTT.